This TCR beta chain comes out of a study of human versus mouse CDR3 diversity and MHC coevolution. The assay was immunoSEQ multiplex PCR, and TCRdb's table has in-frame clones only and misses some. The repertoire includes 50,000 to 65,000 clones, 90% to 95% of them detected once, and approximately 20% sits in the top ten. Germline V gene sequence: CDR1 MNHNY, CDR2 SVGAGI (reference sequence). The V and J ends lost 6 bases and 2 bases respectively, with 7 bases between them. The CDR3 runs to 12 residues. The TCR sequence derives from a person aged 55 to 75 in good health. The sample consisted of naive CD4+ T cells from blood. Subset: CD45RO-negative CD62L-positive naive CD4 T cells. The chain uses TRBV6-6 and TRBJ2-5; D gene ambiguous. In nucleotides, the CDR3 is TGTGCCAGCAGCCAGGTTCAAGAGACCCAGTACTTC. Amino acid sequence: CASSQVQETQYF.